This TCR beta chain was profiled in a study of blood T cell repertoires in COVID-19. Whole-study context: Material from acute and convalescent COVID-19 was sourced from the United States, Italy and Spain.

Deletions cut 0 bases from V and 8 bases from J, with 7 bases between. The CDR3 covers 12 residues. Germline loops: CDR1 SGHAT, CDR2 FQNNGV. TCRdb's copy holds only in-frame clones and misses some; the assay was immunoSEQ multiplex PCR. The sample records under 350,000 clones, roughly 85% being singletons. The chain carries TRBV11-2 and TRBJ1-2; D not resolved. This receptor was taken from a woman aged 70 to 79 with acute or convalescent COVID-19. Sequenced material: peripheral blood. The DNA for the CDR3 is TGTGCCAGCAGCTTAGAGGGAGCCGGCTACACCTTC. Translating gives CASSLEGAGYTF.